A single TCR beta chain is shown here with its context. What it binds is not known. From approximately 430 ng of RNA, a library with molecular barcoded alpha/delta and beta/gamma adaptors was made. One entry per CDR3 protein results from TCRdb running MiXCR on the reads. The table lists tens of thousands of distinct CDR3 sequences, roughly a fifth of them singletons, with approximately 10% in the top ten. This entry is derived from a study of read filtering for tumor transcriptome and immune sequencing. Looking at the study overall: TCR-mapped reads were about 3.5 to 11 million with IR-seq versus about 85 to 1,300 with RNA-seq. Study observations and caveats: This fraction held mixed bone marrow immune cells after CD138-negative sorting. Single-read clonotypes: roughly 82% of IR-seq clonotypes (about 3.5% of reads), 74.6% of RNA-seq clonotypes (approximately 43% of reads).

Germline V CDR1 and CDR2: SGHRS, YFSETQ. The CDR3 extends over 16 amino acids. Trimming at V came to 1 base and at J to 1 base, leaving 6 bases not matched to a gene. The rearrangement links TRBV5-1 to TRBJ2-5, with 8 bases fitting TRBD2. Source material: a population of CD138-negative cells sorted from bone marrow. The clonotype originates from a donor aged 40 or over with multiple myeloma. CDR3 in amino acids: CASSLPAGGVQETQYF. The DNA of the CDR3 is TGCGCCAGCAGCTTGCCGGCGGGGGGCGTCCAAGAGACCCAGTACTTC.